These 22 T cell receptor beta chains came from one sample sequenced in a study of blood T cell repertoires in COVID-19. The table came from immunoSEQ multiplex PCR; TCRdb's copy has only in-frame clones and leaves some out. The sample includes 150,000 to 200,000 clones, more than 65% seen only once; the top ten take roughly 15%. Sequenced sample: PBMCs or T cells enriched from blood (not recorded which). The source of these receptors is a man aged 50-60 years who had recovered from COVID-19.

This sequence joins TRBV15 and TRBJ1-4; 10 positions match TRBD1. The junction had 3 bases not matched to a gene; V was cut back by 4 bases and J by 7 bases. Germline assignment: CDR1 LNHNV and CDR2 YYDKDF (reference sequence). The CDR3 has 14 amino acids. CDR3 bases: TGTGCCACCAGCAAGGGACAGGGGATTGAAAAACTGTTTTTT. Its protein is CATSKGQGIEKLFF.

The V gene is TRBV14, the J gene TRBJ2-3; 13 bases line up with TRBD2. Germline V gives CDR1 SGHDN, CDR2 FVKESK. CDR3 length: 17 residues. V was clipped by 4 bases and J by 4 bases; unmatched bases: 8. The CDR3 DNA sequence: TGTGCCAGCAGCCCCAATCCCGGGACTAGCGGGGCAGATACGCAGTATTTT. Translated: CASSPNPGTSGADTQYF.

This chain links TRBV7-9 with TRBJ2-5, with D unresolved. V gave up 4 bases and J gave up 5 bases, with 8 bases separating them. Germline loops: CDR1 SEHNR, CDR2 FQNEAQ (reference sequence). CDR3 length: 12 amino acids. The CDR3 DNA sequence: TGTGCCAGCAGCTGGGTCGGGGAGACCCAGTACTTC. This codes for CASSWVGETQYF. Complete variable domain (other parts from reference TRBV7-9 and TRBJ2-5): DTGVSQNPRHKITKRGQNVTFRCDPISEHNRLYWYRQTLGQGPEFLTYFQNEAQLEKSRLLSDRFSAERPKGSFSTLEIQRTEQGDSAMYLCASSWVGETQYFGPGTRLLVL.

The rearrangement links TRBV18 to TRBJ1-1; a weak D match, TRBD1 (5 bases). Between the trimmed V and J ends, which lost 5 bases and 1 base, there was a span of 8 bases. This CDR3 is built from 13 residues. The germline V gene encodes CDR1 KGHSH and CDR2 LQKENI. DNA for the CDR3: TGTGCCAGCTCAGAAACAGGGAACACTGAAGCTTTCTTT. The encoded protein is CASSETGNTEAFF.

This clone was observed once. The chain uses TRBV5-6 and TRBJ1-2, with 7 bases lining up with TRBD1. This CDR3 comprises 17 residues. The germline V gene encodes CDR1 SGHDT and CDR2 YYEEEE. V shed 4 bases and J 2 bases; nucleotides not matched to a gene: 14. DNA for the CDR3: TGTGCCAGCAGCCGCATGACACAGGGGTCCGGAAACTATGGCTACACCTTC. Its translation is CASSRMTQGSGNYGYTF.

This chain uses TRBV15 with TRBJ1-4; possible D gene TRBD1, 5 bases. Per germline, CDR1 LNHNV and CDR2 YYDKDF (reference sequence). Trimming left V 0 bases short and J 8 bases short, with 7 bases between. The CDR3 is 13 residues long. Here the CDR3 DNA reads TGTGCCACCAGCAGAGATACAGGAGAAAAACTGTTTTTT. Translation: CATSRDTGEKLFF.

This clone showed up just once. V usage is TRBV30 and J usage is TRBJ2-7; 7 positions agree with TRBD2. With V trimmed by 8 bases and J by 0 bases, 10 bases remained unmatched. The CDR3 runs to 14 residues. Germline loops: CDR1 GTSNPN, CDR2 SVGIG (reference sequence). CDR3 amino acids: CAGASGGSSYEQYF. The CDR3 nucleotides are TGTGCCGGGGCCTCCGGCGGGAGCTCCTACGAGCAGTACTTC.

This chain uses TRBV30 with TRBJ2-7, with 13 bases lining up with TRBD2. The J segment lost 4 bases and the V segment lost 5 bases, leaving 2 bases of the junction unmatched. Germline CDR1 GTSNPN, CDR2 SVGIG (reference sequence). This CDR3 region has 13 residues. The CDR3 nucleotides read TGTGCCTGGGAACTAGCGGGGGGGTACGAGCAGTACTTC. Its translation: CAWELAGGYEQYF.

The V and J genes are TRBV27 and TRBJ2-7, with TRBD2 identical over 8 bases. From germline, CDR1 is MNHEY and CDR2 SMNVEV (reference sequence). V trimming: 3 bases; J trimming: 4 bases; junction bases outside the gene matches: 8. There are 15 residues in the CDR3. As DNA, the CDR3 is TGTGCCAGCAGTTTTGTTGGCGGGGGGCCATACGAGCAGTACTTC. Protein: CASSFVGGGPYEQYF.

The chain is built from TRBV6-4 and TRBJ1-1; no definite D call. This CDR3 contains 13 residues. V dropped 4 bases and J dropped 1 base, with 7 bases sitting between them. Germline V gene data show CDR1 as MRHNA and CDR2 as SNTAGT. Here the CDR3 reads CASSVTTNTEAFF. The CDR3 bases are TGTGCCAGCAGTGTTACAACGAACACTGAAGCTTTCTTT.

V is TRBV5-1 and J is TRBJ2-5; D possibly corresponds to TRBD2 (6 bases). Germline V CDR1 and CDR2: SGHRS, YFSETQ. The CDR3 is 14 residues long. Trimming shortened V by 2 bases and J by 1 base, and 9 bases separated the two germline ends. CDR3 amino acids: CASSFGGIQETQYF. As DNA, the CDR3 is TGCGCCAGCAGCTTCGGGGGAATCCAAGAGACCCAGTACTTC.

The gene calls are TRBV19 and TRBJ1-2; unclear D gene. This CDR3 is 15 amino acids long. Per germline, CDR1 LNHDA and CDR2 SQIVND (reference sequence). V lost 5 bases and J 3 bases, leaving 16 bases between the germline ends. The CDR3 coding sequence is TGTGCCAGTAGTCCAAACCCGGACTCCTACTATGGCTACACCTTC. Translating gives CASSPNPDSYYGYTF.

The chain uses TRBV9 and TRBJ1-6; no clear D gene. The CDR3 extends over 13 amino acids. Trimming stripped 4 bases from V and 7 bases from J, with 9 bases between. Germline V gene lookup returns CDR1 SGDLS and CDR2 YYNGEE. The CDR3 spells CASSPRENSPLHF. The CDR3 coding sequence is TGTGCCAGCAGCCCGCGAGAAAATTCACCCCTCCACTTT.

J is TRBJ1-2 and V is TRBV3-1 (or the pseudogene TRBV3-2); 7 positions match TRBD1. This CDR3 comprises 12 residues. J gave up 5 bases and V 8 bases, and 5 bases lay outside the gene matches. From germline, CDR1 is LGHDT and CDR2 YNNKEL (reference sequence). The CDR3 DNA sequence: TGTGCCAGCTCGAAGACAGGGTATGGCTACACCTTC. Protein: CASSKTGYGYTF.

This rearrangement joins TRBV27 to TRBJ2-1; 8 bases are shared with TRBD1. With V trimmed by 5 bases and J by 6 bases, 15 bases remained unmatched. CDR1 and CDR2 (germline): MNHEY, SMNVEV (reference sequence). The CDR3 spans 17 residues. The CDR3 region has the DNA TGTGCCAGCAGTCCAGGACAGGGTTCCGCTCACAGCAATGAGCAGTTCTTC. Translated, it gives CASSPGQGSAHSNEQFF.

The rearrangement links TRBV6-6 to TRBJ2-7; 8 bases are a match to TRBD1. The V gene's germline CDR1 is MNHNY and CDR2 SVGAGI (reference sequence). Germline trimming cut 6 bases from V and 1 base from J; bases unmatched to any gene: 8. CDR3 length: 15 residues. The CDR3 DNA reads as TGTGCCAGCAGCCAGGGACAGGCGATATCCTACGAGCAGTACTTC. Its protein product is CASSQGQAISYEQYF.

In nucleotides, the CDR3 is TGTGCCAGTAGTAGACAGGGGACCACCGGGGAGCTGTTTTTT. It yields the protein CASSRQGTTGELFF. The V gene is TRBV19, the J gene TRBJ2-2, with TRBD1 identical over 8 bases. The trim removed 4 bases at V and 4 bases at J, leaving 2 bases unmatched. Germline values: CDR1 LNHDA, CDR2 SQIVND (reference sequence). This CDR3 is 14 amino acids long.

The chain couples TRBV5-8 to TRBJ1-2; a weak D match, TRBD1 (6 bases). V lost 6 bases to trimming and J lost 8 bases, with 17 bases between them. This CDR3 region has 13 residues. From germline, CDR1 is SGHTS and CDR2 YDEGEE. This chain's CDR3 is CASTENGRGGYTF. The CDR3 DNA is TGTGCCAGCACCGAGAACGGGAGGGGGGGCTACACCTTC.

The chain carries TRBV18 and TRBJ2-5; 7 bases align to TRBD2. CDR1 is KGHSH, CDR2 LQKENI, per germline. There are 15 residues in the CDR3. Trimming took 1 base from V and 2 from J; bases not matched to a gene: 4. Here the CDR3 DNA reads TGTGCCAGCTCACCACTCCTAGCGGAGCAAGAGACCCAGTACTTC. It yields the protein CASSPLLAEQETQYF.

V is TRBV5-1 and J is TRBJ1-1; D perhaps matches TRBD1 (5 bases). The germline V gene encodes CDR1 SGHRS and CDR2 YFSETQ. Trimming removed 6 bases from V and 8 bases from J, with 14 bases in between. The CDR3 consists of 12 residues. In DNA, the CDR3 is TGCGCCAGCAACGATCAGGGAAGAGAAGCTTTCTTT. This codes for CASNDQGREAFF.

This clone was picked up one time. The V call is TRBV6-5, the J call TRBJ1-5; 8 bases align to TRBD1. Germline CDR1 MNHEY, CDR2 SVGAGI. CDR3 length equals 15 residues. V lost 5 bases to trimming and J lost 3 bases; unmatched junction nucleotides: 6. The CDR3 DNA reads TGTGCCAGCAGTCCCGACAGGGGAGTCAATCAGCCCCAGCATTTT. Its protein is CASSPDRGVNQPQHF.

The V gene is TRBV2, the J gene TRBJ2-5; unclear D gene. The germline CDR1 and CDR2 sequences are SNHLY and FYNNEI. The CDR3 is 13 amino acids. V was pared by 2 bases and J by 7 bases, with 11 bases between. CDR3 in DNA: TGTGCCAGCAGTGAATGGCCGAAGTGGACCCAGTACTTC. This gives the protein CASSEWPKWTQYF.